This T cell receptor (beta chain) was captured by sequencing in a study of blood T cell repertoires in COVID-19 (dated by TCRdb to between 2020 and 2021). Describing the broader study: The collaborator samples originated in the United States, Italy and Spain and spanned the acute and convalescent phases of COVID-19. The material from the prospective study consisted of cDNA or gDNA derived from T cells, B-cell-depleted T cells, or PBMCs. The dataset comprised deeply sampled blood TCRbeta repertoires from subjects exposed to, actively infected with, or recovered from COVID-19. A freely available public database, intended as a resource for researchers studying the immune response to SARS-CoV-2, is where the repertoires were released. Samples came from the ongoing ImmuneRACE study (first 160 participants) plus 1,254 subjects from 6 global collaborators. Sample metadata almost always included a de-identified subject ID, COVID-19 status, age in years and sex. Where HLA class I and class II types were available, the types were taken from metadata supplied by the sample provider, not from assay-based typing. The paper as a whole reports these results and caveats: How much clinical and demographic metadata was included differed by source and by participant, and the metadata was provided uncurated.

The immunoSEQ Assay, a bias-controlled multiplex PCR, was used to amplify TCRbeta CDR3 regions from genomic DNA. Processing in the source paper ran as follows. The number of nucleated cells in each sample was estimated by amplification of reference gene primers within the assay. To quantify the absolute abundance of each unique TCRbeta CDR3 rearrangement, sequence reads were collapsed and filtered. For each sample, productive Simpson clonality was calculated by taking the square root of Simpson's diversity index across productive rearrangements. Here the immuneACCESS table is served through TCRdb, limited to in-frame sequences with V and J called. Missing clones are a known gap in these copies; in checked studies unresolved V genes cover under half, and the rest lacks a known reason. V, J and clone size are those of that table, while D and trimming were read from the DNA. This sample comprises 320,000 or so clones, about nine tenths of them detected only once. Of the sample, roughly 5.2% is held by the ten largest clones.

CDR1 and CDR2 were assigned from the germline V gene (reference sequence) as MNHEY and SMNVEV. The CDR3 has 15 amino acids, counting the end cysteine and phenylalanine. This entry keeps only the CDR3 DNA: 45 bases, framed from base 1. Germline trimming: 3 bases from V, 3 bases from J; junction bases outside gene matches: 5. A remark on this clone: The target of this receptor is not known. No much larger clonotype is one base removed from it; base qualities were not supplied.

Participants in the prospective study were enrolled through a virtual design, were aged roughly 18 to 95 years, and lived in approximately 24 United States geographic areas. In the prospective study, participants were assigned to cohorts based on the clinical history participants reported in a screening survey and a study questionnaire. Recovered participants in ImmuneRACE Cohort 3 were defined by two consecutive negative NP/OP PCR tests, clearance by a healthcare professional, or resolution of symptoms. Mobile phlebotomists in the prospective study collected whole blood, serum and a nasopharyngeal or oropharyngeal swab from every participant. Prospective study participants could optionally give additional blood draws and questionnaires over a roughly two-month period. Blood samples from the prospective study were shipped frozen or at room temperature prior to DNA extraction.

The sequence is built from TRBV27 and TRBJ2-7, with TRBD2 identical over 10 junction bases. The sequencing input was PBMCs or T cells enriched from blood (not recorded which). This clonotype was obtained from a man in his 60s who had recovered from COVID-19. For the CDR3, the sequence is CASSFGLAGVYEQYF. The bases are TGTGCCAGCAGTTTCGGCCTAGCGGGAGTCTACGAGCAGTACTTC.